The rows below give T cell receptor beta chains drawn from one sample of a study of identical twins. TCRdb passed the 5' RACE reads through MiXCR, listing each CDR3 protein once. This repertoire shows under 450,000 distinct CDR3 sequences, less than 20% found once; its top ten account for approximately 12%. Sequenced input: naive T cells sorted from blood. The receptors derive from a man in his forties or fifties in good health. Each CDR3 is given with its conserved first and last residue. The D gene is left open where the match is weak. A clone size is listed for some rows: how often the clone was seen (once, few, many), or a class if it is expanded.

clone_size | j_call | d_call | v_call | cdr3_aa | cdr3_nt
. | TRBJ2-5 | . | TRBV12-3/TRBV12-4 | CASSLKPAEETQYF | TGTGCCAGCAGTTTAAAGCCCGCAGAAGAGACCCAGTACTTC
few | TRBJ2-7 | . | TRBV5-6 | CASSLGKGGEQYF | TGTGCCAGCAGCCTGGGAAAGGGCGGCGAGCAGTACTTC
few | TRBJ1-2 | . | TRBV20-1 | CSARDPGLGGYTF | TGCAGTGCTAGAGATCCAGGGCTGGGTGGCTACACCTTC
many | TRBJ2-1 | TRBD2 | TRBV6-2/TRBV6-3 | CASSPGLAGVDEQFF | TGTGCCAGCAGTCCCGGACTAGCGGGGGTCGATGAGCAGTTCTTC
many | TRBJ2-6 | TRBD1 | TRBV5-4 | CASSLGTGPGANVLTF | TGTGCCAGCAGCTTGGGGACAGGGCCTGGGGCCAACGTCCTGACTTTC
few | TRBJ1-5 | . | TRBV10-3 | CAISDPGVNQPQHF | TGTGCCATCAGTGATCCGGGGGTAAATCAGCCCCAGCATTTT
many | TRBJ1-6 | . | TRBV30 | CAWSPGNSPLHF | TGTGCCTGGAGCCCCGGTAATTCACCCCTCCACTTT
few | TRBJ1-1 | . | TRBV29-1 | CSGFGAVLGTEAFF | TGCAGCGGTTTTGGGGCGGTATTGGGCACTGAAGCTTTCTTT
. | TRBJ2-1 | TRBD2 | TRBV7-9 | CASAGAGEQFF | TGTGCCAGCGCGGGAGCGGGTGAGCAGTTCTTC
many | TRBJ2-3 | . | TRBV12-3/TRBV12-4 | CASTIARKRLDTQYF | TGTGCCAGCACCATAGCACGAAAGAGGCTAGATACGCAGTATTTT
many | TRBJ2-5 | TRBD1 | TRBV20-1 | CSATGTGGEETQYF | TGCAGTGCTACCGGGACAGGGGGCGAGGAGACCCAGTACTTC
. | TRBJ2-7 | TRBD2 | TRBV7-9 | CASSSGTSGIKGEQYF | TGTGCCAGCAGCAGTGGGACTAGCGGGATTAAGGGGGAGCAGTACTTC
. | TRBJ2-1 | TRBD2 | TRBV7-6 | CASSSLAGGLNEQFF | TGTGCCAGCAGCAGCTTAGCGGGAGGGCTGAATGAGCAGTTCTTC
few | TRBJ2-1 | . | TRBV12-3/TRBV12-4 | CASTQGQQRGEQFF | TGTGCCAGCACCCAGGGACAACAACGGGGTGAGCAGTTCTTC
few | TRBJ1-5 | TRBD1 | TRBV5-1 | CASSLSGQGDQPQHF | TGCGCCAGCAGCTTGTCCGGACAGGGGGATCAGCCCCAGCATTTT
few | TRBJ2-1 | . | TRBV5-1 | CASSLESGSGYEQFF | TGCGCCAGCAGCTTGGAGTCAGGGAGCGGGTATGAGCAGTTCTTC
many | TRBJ2-7 | . | TRBV9 | CASSQGWGTYEQYF | TGTGCCAGCAGCCAGGGGTGGGGAACCTACGAGCAGTACTTC
many | TRBJ2-5 | TRBD1 | TRBV29-1 | CSVNRGAETQYF | TGCAGCGTTAACAGGGGAGCAGAGACCCAGTACTTC
. | TRBJ2-5 | . | TRBV7-2 | CASSLGPGLQETQYF | TGTGCCAGCAGCTTAGGCCCGGGACTTCAAGAGACCCAGTACTTC
. | TRBJ1-5 | . | TRBV6-1 | CASSEWAGESNQPQHF | TGTGCCAGCAGTGAATGGGCAGGGGAGAGCAATCAGCCCCAGCATTTT
once | TRBJ2-3 | . | TRBV5-1 | CASSAGPQGTQYF | TGCGCCAGCAGCGCCGGACCCCAGGGTACGCAGTATTTT
. | TRBJ2-7 | TRBD2 | TRBV7-2 | CASSLYSGTHSYEQYF | TGTGCCAGCAGCCTTTATAGCGGGACTCACTCCTACGAGCAGTACTTC
many | TRBJ2-7 | TRBD1 | TRBV20-1 | CSAPGTDFYEQYF | TGCAGTGCTCCCGGGACAGATTTCTACGAGCAGTACTTC
few | TRBJ2-5 | . | TRBV28 | CASSLGVWETQYF | TGTGCCAGCAGTTTAGGGGTCTGGGAGACCCAGTACTTC
once | TRBJ2-7 | . | TRBV14 | CASSLLRWNEQYF | TGTGCCAGCAGCCTTCTACGTTGGAACGAGCAGTACTTC
few | TRBJ2-5 | TRBD1 | TRBV18 | CASSTGVETQYF | TGTGCCAGCTCAACAGGGGTTGAGACCCAGTACTTC
. | TRBJ2-3 | TRBD2 | TRBV6-5 | CASSYRLAGVADTQYF | TGTGCCAGCAGTTATCGGCTAGCGGGAGTTGCAGATACGCAGTATTTT